This TCR beta chain was found in a study of a mutant IDH1 vaccine in newly diagnosed glioma. Overall study: With temozolomide cycles, or 4-6 weeks after radiotherapy alone, vaccination was started.

Clones were read by immunoSEQ multiplex PCR, and TCRdb kept only the in-frame ones, dropping some. The sample shows about 65,000 clones, approximately 81% of them seen only once. Of note for this clone: What it binds is unknown.

The CDR3 is made up of 15 amino acids. V was pared by 6 bases and J by 4 bases, with 11 bases of the junction left unmatched. Germline V gene data show CDR1 as LNHDA and CDR2 as SQIVND (reference sequence). Regarding time point: week 23, last vaccination. In every dose of vaccine, 300 ug of mutant IDH1 20-mer peptide was given alongside topical imiquimod. The chain recombines TRBV19 with TRBJ2-7; 8 bases map to TRBD1. The source of this sequence is a man aged 30-40 years with glioma. The input for sequencing was PBMCs, taken from a glioma patient whose treatment included an IDH1 peptide vaccine. The CDR3 DNA follows: TGTGCCAGTAGCTATAAACAGGGGGTCGGGTACGAGCAGTACTTC. Translated, it gives CASSYKQGVGYEQYF.